These 10 T cell receptor beta chains were all obtained from the same sample, sequenced in a study of shared clonotypes between healthy human individuals. TCRdb's table, derived via immunoSEQ multiplex PCR, lists solely in-frame clones and lacks some. Altogether around 1.9 million clones are present, 90% to 95% being singletons, with the ten largest covering roughly 1.7%. CD45RO-negative, CCR7-positively selected cells formed the naive CD8 fraction, excluding terminally differentiated effector memory CD45RA+ cells. The sequencing sample was made of naive CD8+ T cells from PBMCs. The receptors derive from a man younger than 30 in good health. Some clones in this sample may be carry-over from other donors' samples.

This clone showed up just once. This chain links TRBV5-5 with TRBJ2-7; D gene ambiguous. V was clipped by 6 bases and J by 0 bases, with 10 bases between them. The CDR3 has 13 amino acids. Germline loops: CDR1 SGHKS, CDR2 YYEKEE (reference sequence). In DNA, the CDR3 is TGTGCCAGCACCGATGCCCCCTCCTACGAGCAGTACTTC. This encodes CASTDAPSYEQYF.

This clone was observed a single time. Other DNA sequences in the sample encode the same CDR3. This rearrangement joins TRBV27 to TRBJ1-2; 8 positions agree with TRBD1. Germline V gene sequence: CDR1 MNHEY, CDR2 SMNVEV (reference sequence). This CDR3 has 14 residues. Unmatched junction bases numbered 3, after V lost 2 bases and J lost 4 bases. The CDR3 DNA is TGTGCCAGCAGTTTAACAGGGGGGTTCTATGGCTACACCTTC. This sequence encodes CASSLTGGFYGYTF.

The rearrangement uses TRBV4-3 and TRBJ2-5, with 11 positions matching TRBD2. The germline V gene has CDR1 LGHNA and CDR2 YSLEER. This CDR3 comprises 15 residues. V lost 4 bases and J lost 4; bases outside the gene matches: 5. The DNA for the CDR3 is TGCGCCAGCAGCCGGGGGACTAGCGGAGCAGAGACCCAGTACTTC. Protein sequence: CASSRGTSGAETQYF.

The J gene is TRBJ1-3, the V gene TRBV9; no clear D. This CDR3 is built from 16 residues. Trimming stripped 3 bases from V and 0 bases from J, with 13 bases between. Germline V gene sequence: CDR1 SGDLS, CDR2 YYNGEE. This CDR3 reads CASSGATEGSGNTIYF. The CDR3 coding sequence is TGTGCCAGCAGCGGGGCGACGGAGGGCTCTGGAAACACCATATATTTT. The whole variable domain, remainder taken from reference TRBV9 and TRBJ1-3, is DSGVTQTPKHLITATGQRVTLRCSPRSGDLSVYWYQQSLDQGLQFLIQYYNGEERAKGNILERFSAQQFPDLHSELNLSSLELGDSALYFCASSGATEGSGNTIYFGEGSWLTVV.

The J gene is TRBJ2-5, the V gene TRBV9; 13 nucleotides line up with TRBD2. The length of the CDR3 is 15 residues. V lost 3 bases to trimming and J lost 2 bases; unmatched junction nucleotides: 1. The V gene's germline CDR1 is SGDLS and CDR2 YYNGEE. CDR3 region: CASSALAGGQETQYF. Here the CDR3 DNA reads TGTGCCAGCAGCGCACTAGCGGGGGGGCAAGAGACCCAGTACTTC. Using reference TRBV9 and TRBJ2-5 for the parts outside the CDR3, the full variable domain is DSGVTQTPKHLITATGQRVTLRCSPRSGDLSVYWYQQSLDQGLQFLIQYYNGEERAKGNILERFSAQQFPDLHSELNLSSLELGDSALYFCASSALAGGQETQYFGPGTRLLVL.

In this sample, this clone turned up once. A much larger clone is a single base away; this may be a read error. Distinct nucleotide sequences in the sample also encode this CDR3. This chain joins TRBV9 and TRBJ2-7, with D hard to call. This CDR3 region has 11 residues. The V end lost 4 bases, the J end lost 0 bases, and 2 bases lay between the germline ends. CDR1 is SGDLS, CDR2 YYNGEE, per germline. CDR3 region: CASSSSYEQYF. CDR3 coding DNA: TGTGCCAGCAGCTCCTCCTACGAGCAGTACTTC. The variable domain in full, completed from reference TRBV9 and TRBJ2-7, reads DSGVTQTPKHLITATGQRVTLRCSPRSGDLSVYWYQQSLDQGLQFLIQYYNGEERAKGNILERFSAQQFPDLHSELNLSSLELGDSALYFCASSSSYEQYFGPGTRLTVT.

The chain carries TRBV27 and TRBJ2-7; D possibly corresponds to TRBD2 (5 bases). The CDR3 length is 16 residues. V lost 5 bases, J lost 1 base, and 18 bases lay in between. Germline lookup yields CDR1 MNHEY and CDR2 SMNVEV (reference sequence). CDR3 sequence reads: CASSTLGLTQSYEQYF. The DNA of the CDR3 is TGTGCCAGCAGTACACTCGGACTCACACAGTCCTACGAGCAGTACTTC.

V is TRBV6-1 and J is TRBJ2-7, with 9 positions matching TRBD1. V shed 5 bases, J shed 3 bases, and the junction held 5 bases outside the gene matches. Germline V gene data show CDR1 as MNHNS and CDR2 as SASEGT. CDR3 length: 14 amino acids. The CDR3 nucleotides read TGTGCCAGCAGTAAGGACAGGGGATACTACGAGCAGTACTTC. This sequence encodes CASSKDRGYYEQYF.

This clone was counted between two and nine times. A read error may produce the germline difference seen at one junction end. This sequence joins TRBV6-5 and TRBJ1-2; TRBD1 agrees at 7 bases. The CDR3 spans 13 residues. Germline-derived CDR1 and CDR2 are MNHEY and SVGAGI. In nucleotides, the CDR3 is TGTGCCAGCAGCTTCAGGGACAGCGTATTCGCAAGCTTC. It specifies CASSFRDSVFASF.

The chain combines TRBV29-1 with TRBJ2-7; D possibly corresponds to TRBD1 (6 bases). V lost 4 bases and J lost 0, with 7 bases in between. CDR3 size: 12 residues. Per germline, CDR1 SQVTM and CDR2 ANQGSEA. The CDR3 DNA reads TGCAGCGTTGGGGACAACTCCTACGAGCAGTACTTC. Translation: CSVGDNSYEQYF.